This entry lists 7 T cell receptor beta chains sequenced from one sample in a study of blood T cells in healthy people across ages. A second PCR, run for about 6 to 12 cycles, used a sample-barcoded 5' primer plus a J-beta primer mix. Each CDR3 protein is one row after TCRdb ran MiXCR on the 5' RACE reads. The sample has approximately 1.5 million distinct CDR3 sequences; 30% to 35% are singletons. Material: blood. These receptors were taken from a woman aged 25 to 39 in good health.

In its sample, this clonotype was seen many times. The V gene is TRBV29-1, the J gene TRBJ2-7; D possibly corresponds to TRBD2 (5 bases). The germline gives CDR1 SQVTM, CDR2 ANQGSEA. The V gene lost 0 bases and the J gene lost 0 bases, with 9 bases spanning the gap. CDR3 length: 14 amino acids. In DNA, the CDR3 is TGCAGCGTTGAAGATCTGGAGGACTCCTACGAGCAGTACTTC. It codes for CSVEDLEDSYEQYF.

This clonotype turned up a few times. This chain uses TRBV6-5 with TRBJ2-3; TRBD1 is a possible D gene (5 bases). Germline CDR1 MNHEY, CDR2 SVGAGI. The CDR3 covers 16 residues. V shed 0 bases and J shed 2 bases, with 12 bases lying between them. The CDR3 is CASSYSTDTITDTQYF. The CDR3 DNA follows: TGTGCCAGCAGTTACTCAACGGACACCATCACAGATACGCAGTATTTT.

This clonotype was counted only a few times. V usage is TRBV28 and J usage is TRBJ1-1; 7 nucleotides agree with TRBD1. Germline-derived CDR1 and CDR2 are MDHEN and SYDVKM. V lost 7 bases, J lost 1 base, and 9 bases stayed unmatched. The CDR3 consists of 15 residues. The CDR3 protein is CASTTYHRGNTEAFF. The CDR3 DNA reads as TGTGCCAGCACCACGTACCACAGGGGGAACACTGAAGCTTTCTTT.

V gene TRBV25-1 combines with J gene TRBJ1-1; D is uncertain. V was clipped by 3 bases and J by 4 bases, with 9 bases between them. The CDR3 extends over 13 amino acids. Per the germline V gene, CDR1 is MGHDK and CDR2 is SYGVNS. CDR3: CASSDQTSTEAFF. The CDR3 bases are TGTGCCAGCAGTGATCAGACGAGCACTGAAGCTTTCTTT.

V gene TRBV12-3 or TRBV12-4 combines with J gene TRBJ2-7, with 9 bases that match TRBD1. Trimming at V came to 8 bases and at J to 2 bases, leaving 4 bases not matched to a gene. This CDR3 spans 13 amino acids. The DNA of the CDR3 is TGTGCCAGCGATACAGGGGGCGCCTACGAGCAGTACTTC. Protein product: CASDTGGAYEQYF.

This clonotype was observed a few times. Here the CDR3 reads CSARDLAHRTQETQYF. DNA for the CDR3: TGCAGTGCTAGAGATTTGGCTCACCGAACCCAAGAGACCCAGTACTTC. The gene calls are TRBV20-1 and TRBJ2-5; D is ambiguous. From germline, CDR1 is DFQATT and CDR2 SNEGSKA (reference sequence). CDR3 size: 16 residues. V shed 0 bases and J shed 1 base, with 15 bases lying between them.

CDR3 residues: CASRPRDNQPQHF. The CDR3 bases are TGTGCCAGCAGGCCCCGGGACAATCAGCCCCAGCATTTT. The chain has TRBV12-3 or TRBV12-4 and TRBJ1-5, with D hard to call. The V end lost 6 bases, the J end lost 3 bases, and 9 bases lay between the germline ends. The CDR3 consists of 13 residues.